The rows below give T cell receptor beta chains drawn from one sample of a study of T cell repertoires in aging, cancer and after chemotherapy. TCRdb re-derived calls from the multiplex PCR reads in MiXCR, one entry per CDR3 protein. The data show some 19,000 distinct CDR3 sequences, around 38% seen once. Sequences were obtained from blood. These receptors were collected from a human donor with a solid tumor. CDR3s include the opening cysteine and the closing phenylalanine or tryptophan. The D gene is left open where the match is weak. Size tells how often a clone was seen (once, few, many) or the class of an expanded clone, and some rows leave it out.

TRBJ2-3	NA	TRBV18	NA	TGTGCCAGCTCACCATGGGGGGCAGATACGCAGTATTTT	CASSPWGADTQYF
TRBJ2-2	medium-sized	TRBV29-1	NA	TGCAGCGTTGTAAGTGTTCGGACCGGGGAGCTGTTTTTT	CSVVSVRTGELFF
TRBJ1-3	NA	TRBV5-6	NA	TGTGCCAGCAGCTTGGGGACAAGCTCTGGAAACACCATATATTTT	CASSLGTSSGNTIYF
TRBJ2-3	medium-sized	TRBV19	NA	TGTGCCAGTAGTATAGATCGCCTAGCGCGGAGCACAGATACGCAGTATTTT	CASSIDRLARSTDTQYF
TRBJ2-7	NA	TRBV19	TRBD2	TGTGCCAGTACTCCAGCGGGGGGAGTCTCCTACGAGCAGTACTTC	CASTPAGGVSYEQYF
TRBJ2-1	few	TRBV7-9	TRBD2	TGTGCCAGCACCCCGATTGGGCGGGGGTCCTACAATGAGCAGTTCTTC	CASTPIGRGSYNEQFF
TRBJ2-2	medium-sized	TRBV5-5	TRBD2	TGTGCCAGCAGCTGGGAGGGAGGTCACACCGGGGAGCTGTTTTTT	CASSWEGGHTGELFF
TRBJ1-2	few	TRBV29-1	TRBD1	TGCAGCGTTGGGGGTCAGGGGGGCATGGGATATGGCTACACCTTC	CSVGGQGGMGYGYTF
TRBJ1-4	NA	TRBV6-6	NA	TGTGCCACCAATGACCCCGGCGGCCCGGCTAATGAAAAACTGTTTTTT	CATNDPGGPANEKLFF
TRBJ2-5	medium-sized	TRBV29-1	TRBD1	TGCAGCGTTGAAGATCGGACAGGAGTGGACAGGGCCCAAGAGACCCAGTACTTC	CSVEDRTGVDRAQETQYF
TRBJ2-1	medium-sized	TRBV6-5	NA	TGTGCCAGCAGAACTGGGGTTTCCTACAATGAGCAGTTCTTC	CASRTGVSYNEQFF
TRBJ2-7	NA	TRBV19	NA	TGTGCCACCTCGTATCTACAGGGTGGCGAGCAGTACTTC	CATSYLQGGEQYF
TRBJ2-2	NA	TRBV20-1	TRBD1	TGCAGTGCTAGGAGCGGACAGGGGCACACCGGGGAGCTGTTTTTT	CSARSGQGHTGELFF
TRBJ2-7	few	TRBV5-6	NA	TGTGCCAGCAGCTTTGGGGAACCCTACGAGCAGTACTTC	CASSFGEPYEQYF
TRBJ2-2	NA	TRBV6-5	TRBD2	TGTGCCAGCAGTTACGCAACTAGCGGGAAATATTACACCGGGGAGCTGTTTTTT	CASSYATSGKYYTGELFF
TRBJ2-3	NA	TRBV18	NA	TGTGCCAGCTCACCTGTGGATACAGATACGCAGTATTTT	CASSPVDTDTQYF
TRBJ1-1	few	TRBV19	NA	TGTGCCAGTAAGGGCCCGACAGGGAACACTGAAGCTTTCTTT	CASKGPTGNTEAFF
TRBJ2-3	NA	TRBV18	TRBD1	TGTGCCAGCTCACCACGACAGGGGGGAAGCACAGATACGCAGTATTTT	CASSPRQGGSTDTQYF
TRBJ1-1	NA	TRBV6-2/TRBV6-3	NA	TGTGCCAGCAGACGGACATCGGAAGCTTTCTTT	CASRRTSEAFF
TRBJ2-5	few	TRBV7-9	NA	TGTGCCAGCAGCGGACAGCTCCAAGAGACCCAGTACTTC	CASSGQLQETQYF
TRBJ2-7	once	TRBV12-3/TRBV12-4	NA	TGTGCCAGCAGTTTCGCTGGACGAGGCGAGCAGTACTTC	CASSFAGRGEQYF
TRBJ2-7	NA	TRBV19	NA	TGTGCCAGTAGTATAAGGCGGCAGGGAGTCGAGCAGTACTTC	CASSIRRQGVEQYF
TRBJ2-6	NA	TRBV18	NA	TGTGCCAGCTCACCACAAGCGGCGGTCTCTGGGGCCAACGTCCTGACTTTC	CASSPQAAVSGANVLTF
TRBJ2-3	NA	TRBV10-3	NA	TGTGCCATCAGTGACAGGGGGGACACAGATACGCAGTATTTT	CAISDRGDTDTQYF
TRBJ2-2	NA	TRBV6-2/TRBV6-3	TRBD2	TGTGCCGGCGGGAGGCCGAACACCGGGGAGCTGTTTTTT	CAGGRPNTGELFF
TRBJ2-3	NA	TRBV19	NA	TGTGCCAGTAGTACCTCGGGGCGGGGGCACACAGATACGCAGTATTTT	CASSTSGRGHTDTQYF
TRBJ2-7	medium-sized	TRBV29-1	NA	TGCAGCGTTGGGGGGCTAAGTTACGAGCAGTACTTC	CSVGGLSYEQYF
TRBJ2-7	few	TRBV19	TRBD1	TGTGCCAGTAGTCCTAGAACCGGGACAGGGCAGGGCGAGCAGTACTTC	CASSPRTGTGQGEQYF
TRBJ2-7	few	TRBV15	NA	TGTGCCACCAGCAGAGATAGTGCAGGGCCCCCCTACGAGCAGTACTTC	CATSRDSAGPPYEQYF
TRBJ2-2	few	TRBV18	TRBD2	TGTGCCAGCTCACCGATGGGACTAGCGGGGAACACCGGGGAGCTGTTTTTT	CASSPMGLAGNTGELFF
TRBJ1-5	NA	TRBV19	NA	TGTGCCAGTGATCAGTGGGGCAATCAGCCCCAGCATTTT	CASDQWGNQPQHF
TRBJ2-7	NA	TRBV29-1	NA	TGCAGCGTTGCCGGACGTACCTACGAGCAGTACTTC	CSVAGRTYEQYF
TRBJ1-4	once	TRBV24-1	TRBD1	TGTGCCACCAGTGATTCCGGGACAGCAGAAAAACTGTTTTTT	CATSDSGTAEKLFF
TRBJ2-6	medium-sized	TRBV19	NA	TGTGCCAGTAGTATCCGAAATTCAAATGGGGCCAACGTCCTGACTTTC	CASSIRNSNGANVLTF
TRBJ2-3	NA	TRBV6-1	NA	TGTGCCTGCACCAAAGGGGGGCCGAGCACAGATACGCAGAATTTT	CACTKGGPSTDTQNF
TRBJ2-5	few	TRBV19	NA	TGTGCCAGTAGTCTAAGCGGGCCCTCCGCCCAGTACTTC	CASSLSGPSAQYF
TRBJ2-7	NA	TRBV18	NA	TGTGCCAGCTCTCCGGCCCGACGGACCATCTACGAGCAGTACTTC	CASSPARRTIYEQYF
TRBJ1-2	NA	TRBV6-6	NA	TGCGCCAGCAGTGAAGTACAGGCAAACTATGGCTACACCTTC	CASSEVQANYGYTF
TRBJ1-5	NA	TRBV29-1	TRBD1	TGCAGCGTGGCGCCGGGACAGGGGAATCAGCCCCAGCATTTT	CSVAPGQGNQPQHF
TRBJ2-3	NA	TRBV2	TRBD2	TGTGCCAGCACCCAGAGGGCGACTAGCGGCGTAGATACGCAGTATTTT	CASTQRATSGVDTQYF